These 27 T cell receptor beta chains were all obtained from the same sample, sequenced in a study of T cell responses to AZD1222 COVID-19 vaccine. The data were produced by immunoSEQ multiplex PCR, yet TCRdb's version contains in-frame clones alone and is incomplete. The sample has 89,000 or so clones; around nine tenths are singletons. The material sequenced was peripheral blood, taken 28 days after the second AZD1222 dose. These receptors came from an adult who received the AZD1222 COVID-19 vaccine.

V gene TRBV24-1 combines with J gene TRBJ2-2; D may be TRBD1 (6 bases). CDR1 KGHDR and CDR2 SFDVKD come from the germline V gene. V was clipped by 4 bases and J by 6 bases, with 11 bases between them. The CDR3 covers 14 residues. The CDR3 DNA reads TGTGCCACCAGTGACCCGACAGGCGCCGGGGAGCTGTTTTTT. Protein sequence: CATSDPTGAGELFF.

The chain combines TRBV6-5 with TRBJ1-2, with 9 bases lining up with TRBD1. The ends lost 5 bases at V and 4 bases at J; junction bases unmatched: 8. There are 15 residues in the CDR3. Per the germline V gene, CDR1 is MNHEY and CDR2 is SVGAGI. The DNA of the CDR3 is TGTGCCAGCAGTCCCGGACAGGGGAGGGTCTATGGCTACACCTTC. Translated, it gives CASSPGQGRVYGYTF.

The genes are TRBV9 and TRBJ1-6, with D possibly being TRBD1 (5 bases). The germline V and J ends were trimmed by 3 bases and 6 bases, with 7 bases remaining between them. The CDR3 has 13 amino acids. Germline-derived CDR1 and CDR2 are SGDLS and YYNGEE. The CDR3 nucleotides read TGTGCCAGCAGCGCAGACAGTAATTCACCCCTCCACTTT. It encodes CASSADSNSPLHF.

The chain recombines TRBV9 with TRBJ1-6, with 7 bases matching TRBD1. The CDR3 consists of 15 residues. With 2 bases clipped from V and 13 bases from J, the junction kept 12 bases outside the gene matches. CDR1 is SGDLS and CDR2 is YYNGEE in the germline V gene. The CDR3 bases are TGTGCCAGCAGCGTCTCAGGGACAGCCGGGTCGCCCCTCCACTTT. This codes for CASSVSGTAGSPLHF.

This chain connects TRBV27 to TRBJ1-2, with D maybe TRBD1 (6 bases). This CDR3 contains 13 residues. CDR1 and CDR2 from the germline V gene are MNHEY and SMNVEV (reference sequence). V shed 5 bases and J shed 4 bases, with 11 bases lying between them. The CDR3 here is CASSPRGLYGYTF. CDR3 coding DNA: TGTGCCAGCAGTCCCAGGGGCCTCTATGGCTACACCTTC.

This chain connects TRBV6-5 to TRBJ1-2; D remains ambiguous. The CDR3 loop spans 13 amino acids. V gave up 6 bases and J gave up 2 bases, with 10 bases separating them. CDR1 is MNHEY and CDR2 is SVGAGI in the germline V gene. The DNA for the CDR3 is TGTGCCAGCAGCCGGACTAACAACTATGGCTACACCTTC. Its translation is CASSRTNNYGYTF.

The chain couples TRBV21-1 to TRBJ1-3; the table's D call, TRBD1, has no DNA check behind it. TRBV21-1 is annotated as a pseudogene. This CDR3 has 13 residues. CDR3 sequence: CASTDSSGNTIYF. The CDR3 nucleotides are TGTGCCAGCACCGACAGCTCTGGAAACACCATATATTTT.

The rearrangement links TRBV14 to TRBJ1-1; D is unclear. The CDR3 runs to 13 residues. Between the trimmed V and J ends, which lost 0 bases and 5 bases, there was a span of 7 bases. The V gene's germline CDR1 is SGHDN and CDR2 FVKESK. The chain's CDR3 is CASSQDLGTEAFF. CDR3 nucleotide sequence: TGTGCCAGCAGCCAAGATTTAGGGACTGAAGCTTTCTTT.

CDR3 bases: TGTGCCAGCACTGCCGGGTCCTACAATGAGCAGTTCTTC. This sequence encodes CASTAGSYNEQFF. The chain carries TRBV6-6 and TRBJ2-1; D gene ambiguous. Germline V gene lookup returns CDR1 MNHNY and CDR2 SVGAGI (reference sequence). Trimming pared 7 bases from V and 1 base from J, leaving 8 bases between. The CDR3 totals 13 residues.

The chain combines TRBV28 with TRBJ1-3; possibly TRBD1 for D (6 bases). V dropped 8 bases and J dropped 4 bases, with 15 bases sitting between them. This CDR3 has 14 amino acids. The germline V gene encodes CDR1 MDHEN and CDR2 SYDVKM. The CDR3 nucleotides read TGTGCCAGCCTAGACAGGCCCACGGGAAACACCATATATTTT. As protein: CASLDRPTGNTIYF.

The rearrangement links TRBV11-2 to TRBJ2-2; TRBD2 is a possible D gene (6 bases). The CDR3 runs 15 residues. CDR1 is SGHAT and CDR2 is FQNNGV in the germline V gene. V gave up 6 bases and J gave up 3 bases, with 14 bases separating them. The CDR3 DNA sequence: TGTGCCAGCAGGACATCCGGGACTTACACCGGGGAGCTGTTTTTT. This translates into CASRTSGTYTGELFF.

This clone was seen ten or more times. The V call is TRBV19, the J call TRBJ1-1, with D possibly being TRBD1 (5 bases). Germline CDR1 is LNHDA and CDR2 is SQIVND (reference sequence). The ends were cut back, 6 bases at V and 8 bases at J, with 13 bases in the middle. This CDR3 region has 12 residues. The chain's CDR3 is CASSDTTAEAFF. CDR3 DNA: TGTGCCAGTAGCGACACGACAGCCGAAGCTTTCTTT.

This clone has only a few counts. V and J are TRBV6-2 or TRBV6-3 and TRBJ1-2, with D possibly TRBD1 on 6 matching bases. The germline CDR1 and CDR2 sequences are MNHEY and SVGEGT. Trimming took off 4 bases at V and 7 bases at J, with 13 bases between the two ends. The CDR3 is 13 amino acids. In DNA, the CDR3 is TGTGCCAGCAGTTTCTACAGGGAGGGTGGCTACACCTTC. This encodes CASSFYREGGYTF.

The CDR3 is CASSQVRTGMNSPLHF. The DNA of the CDR3 is TGTGCCAGCAGTCAAGTACGGACAGGGATGAATTCACCCCTCCACTTT. The J gene is TRBJ1-6, the V gene TRBV5-4; 8 bases match TRBD1. In germline, CDR1 is SGHNT, CDR2 YYREEE (reference sequence). With V trimmed by 5 bases and J by 7 bases, 11 bases remained unmatched. This CDR3 has 16 residues.

This clone was observed a single time. The gene calls are TRBV11-2 and TRBJ2-1; 7 nucleotides align to TRBD2. Germline V gives CDR1 SGHAT, CDR2 FQNNGV. V gave up 2 bases and J gave up 5 bases; unmatched junction bases: 12. CDR3 length equals 17 residues. CDR3 region: CASSLMFGLAVNNEQFF. Here the CDR3 DNA reads TGTGCCAGCAGCTTAATGTTTGGGCTAGCGGTGAACAATGAGCAGTTCTTC.

This clone was seen once. Different DNA sequences within this sample yield the same CDR3. The rearrangement joins TRBV18 to TRBJ1-1; TRBD1 might be the D (5 bases). There are 14 residues in the CDR3. V dropped 2 bases and J dropped 0 bases, with 7 bases sitting between them. Looked up from germline, CDR1 is KGHSH and CDR2 is LQKENI. Here the CDR3 reads CASSPTGLNTEAFF. For the CDR3, the DNA is TGTGCCAGCTCACCAACAGGACTGAACACTGAAGCTTTCTTT.

The chain carries TRBV3-1 (or the pseudogene TRBV3-2) and TRBJ2-1; D ambiguous. In germline, CDR1 is LGHDT, CDR2 YNNKEL (reference sequence). V was shortened by 1 base and J by 7 bases, with 11 bases between the two germline ends. The CDR3 extends over 14 amino acids. In DNA, the CDR3 is TGTGCCAGCAGCCAAGGGTTTCGAGAAAATGAGCAGTTCTTC. Its protein is CASSQGFRENEQFF.

The chain joins TRBV28 to TRBJ2-1; TRBD2 matches 9 bases. V lost 11 bases and J lost 4; bases outside the gene matches: 9. From germline, CDR1 is MDHEN and CDR2 SYDVKM. The CDR3 contains 14 residues. The CDR3: CAYNRRGGYNEQFF. CDR3 in DNA: TGTGCCTATAACCGGCGGGGGGGGTACAATGAGCAGTTCTTC.

CDR3 sequence reads: CASSLGGDGYGYTF. In DNA, the CDR3 is TGTGCCAGCAGCTTAGGAGGGGACGGATATGGCTACACCTTC. The chain is built from TRBV7-3 and TRBJ1-2, with a weak D call TRBD1 (5 bases). V lost 2 bases and J lost 5, with 12 bases in between. The CDR3 spans 14 residues. Germline V gene data show CDR1 as SGHTA and CDR2 as FQGTGA.

This clone was recorded once. The chain couples TRBV6-5 to TRBJ1-1, with TRBD1 matching 7 bases. The germline CDR1 and CDR2 sequences are MNHEY and SVGAGI. CDR3 length: 13 residues. V was pared by 7 bases and J by 1 base, with 3 bases of the junction left unmatched. Written as DNA, the CDR3 is TGTGCCAGCACAAACAGGGGGAACACTGAAGCTTTCTTT. Translating gives CASTNRGNTEAFF.

The chain combines TRBV7-9 with TRBJ2-3; 9 nucleotides agree with TRBD2. This CDR3 comprises 16 residues. Germline V gene data show CDR1 as SEHNR and CDR2 as FQNEAQ (reference sequence). Trimming at V came to 1 base and at J to 6 bases, leaving 8 bases not matched to a gene. The CDR3 DNA reads as TGTGCCAGCAGCTTAGGGTCCGCGGGGGGGCCCGATACGCAGTATTTT. The encoded protein is CASSLGSAGGPDTQYF.

This rearrangement joins TRBV7-8 to TRBJ1-5, with D tentatively TRBD1 (6 bases). Germline CDR1 and CDR2: SGHVS and FQNEAQ. Between the trimmed V and J ends, which lost 0 bases and 6 bases, there was a span of 15 bases. The CDR3 covers 16 residues. The CDR3 sequence is CASSLAVGGGSQPQHF. The CDR3 DNA follows: TGTGCCAGCAGCTTAGCGGTAGGGGGGGGCAGTCAGCCCCAGCATTTT.

V usage is TRBV9 and J usage is TRBJ1-3; D gene uncertain. Germline V gives CDR1 SGDLS, CDR2 YYNGEE. The CDR3 has 14 residues. Trimming left V 3 bases short and J 3 bases short, with 10 bases between. CDR3: CASSAAPYGNTIYF. CDR3 nucleotides: TGTGCCAGCAGCGCTGCCCCGTATGGAAACACCATATATTTT.

This sequence joins TRBV9 and TRBJ2-1, with D perhaps TRBD1 (6 bases). Trimming shortened V by 0 bases and J by 1 base, and 11 bases separated the two germline ends. The CDR3 contains 16 residues. Germline V gene sequence: CDR1 SGDLS, CDR2 YYNGEE. CDR3 amino acids: CASSVAGAGSYNEQFF. CDR3 bases: TGTGCCAGCAGCGTAGCAGGGGCGGGTTCCTACAATGAGCAGTTCTTC.

The V gene is TRBV2, the J gene TRBJ1-2, with TRBD1 identical over 7 bases. Germline CDR1 SNHLY, CDR2 FYNNEI. Trimming at V came to 8 bases and at J to 11 bases, leaving 11 bases not matched to a gene. The CDR3 covers 12 residues. CDR3 region: CASDLLLDRYTF. The CDR3 DNA follows: TGTGCCAGCGACCTGCTGTTGGACAGGTACACCTTC.

The chain employs TRBV19 and TRBJ1-2; 8 bases fit TRBD1. V lost 1 base to trimming and J lost 7 bases; unmatched junction nucleotides: 5. Germline V CDR1 and CDR2: LNHDA, SQIVND (reference sequence). This CDR3 has 14 amino acids. CDR3 amino acids: CASSIGTGHSGYTF. Written as DNA, the CDR3 is TGTGCCAGTAGTATAGGGACAGGGCACAGTGGCTACACCTTC. Using reference TRBV19 and TRBJ1-2 for the parts outside the CDR3, the full variable domain is DGGITQSPKYLFRKEGQNVTLSCEQNLNHDAMYWYRQDPGQGLRLIYYSQIVNDFQKGDIAEGYSVSREKKESFPLTVTSAQKNPTAFYLCASSIGTGHSGYTFGSGTRLTVV.

The chain combines TRBV10-3 with TRBJ1-1; 7 bases align to TRBD1. Looked up from germline, CDR1 is ENHRY and CDR2 is SYGVKD. Losses at the gene ends were 0 bases for V and 0 bases for J; bases not matched to a gene: 10. This CDR3 is 18 amino acids long. The CDR3 protein is CAISESSYRGRMNTEAFF. CDR3 DNA: TGTGCCATCAGTGAGTCAAGTTACAGGGGACGGATGAACACTGAAGCTTTCTTT.